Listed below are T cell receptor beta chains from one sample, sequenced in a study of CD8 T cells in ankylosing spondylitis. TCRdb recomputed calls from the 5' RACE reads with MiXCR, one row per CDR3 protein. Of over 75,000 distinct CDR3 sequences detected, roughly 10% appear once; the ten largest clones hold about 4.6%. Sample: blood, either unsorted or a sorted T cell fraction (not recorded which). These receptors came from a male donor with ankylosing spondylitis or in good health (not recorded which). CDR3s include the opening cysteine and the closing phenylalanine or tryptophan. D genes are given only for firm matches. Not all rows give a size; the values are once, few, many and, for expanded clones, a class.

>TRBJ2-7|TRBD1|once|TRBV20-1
CSAAQGTGINEQYF
TGCAGTGCCGCCCAAGGGACAGGGATCAACGAGCAGTACTTC
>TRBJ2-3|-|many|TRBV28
CASTSQRRRGQYF
TGTGCCAGCACAAGTCAGCGCAGGCGGGGGCAGTATTTT
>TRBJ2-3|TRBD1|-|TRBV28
CASRGNSLRTGLTDTQYF
TGTGCCAGCAGAGGAAACTCATTAAGGACAGGGCTAACAGATACGCAGTATTTT
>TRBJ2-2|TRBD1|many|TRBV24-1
CATSDRTGAGELFF
TGTGCCACCAGTGACCGGACAGGTGCCGGGGAGCTGTTTTTT
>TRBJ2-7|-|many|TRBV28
CASSMPGASYEQYF
TGTGCCAGCAGTATGCCCGGAGCGTCCTACGAGCAGTACTTC
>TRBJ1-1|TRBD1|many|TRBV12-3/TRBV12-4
CASSRTTGGNTEAFF
TGTGCCAGCAGTCGAACAACAGGGGGAAACACTGAAGCTTTCTTT
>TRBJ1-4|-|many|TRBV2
CASSEGRGSREKLFF
TGTGCCAGCAGTGAAGGACGGGGGAGTAGAGAAAAACTGTTTTTT
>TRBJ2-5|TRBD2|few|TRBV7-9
CASSLASSKAGGTQYF
TGTGCCAGCAGCTTAGCGTCTAGCAAGGCGGGGGGGACCCAGTACTTC
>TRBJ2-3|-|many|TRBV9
CASSVGSTDTQYF
TGTGCCAGCAGCGTCGGAAGCACAGATACGCAGTATTTT
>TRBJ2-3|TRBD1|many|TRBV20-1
CSAAGGADTQYF
TGCAGTGCTGCAGGGGGTGCAGATACGCAGTATTTT
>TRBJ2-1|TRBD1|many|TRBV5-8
CASSLGTGVGNEQFF
TGTGCCAGCAGCTTGGGGACAGGGGTTGGCAATGAGCAGTTCTTC
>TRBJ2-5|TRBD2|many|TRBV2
CASSTTGLATYQETQYF
TGTGCCAGCAGTACCACTGGACTAGCCACTTACCAAGAGACCCAGTACTTC
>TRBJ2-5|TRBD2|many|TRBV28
CASSNRGDRMKETQYF
TGTGCCAGCAGTAACCGGGGGGACCGCATGAAAGAGACCCAGTACTTC
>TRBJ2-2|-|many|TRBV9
CASSGLSSTGELFF
TGTGCCAGCAGCGGCTTGAGTAGCACCGGGGAGCTGTTTTTT
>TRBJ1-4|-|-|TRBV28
CASSLGMVTGSTEKLFF
TGTGCCAGCAGTTTGGGAATGGTTACAGGGTCGACTGAAAAACTGTTTTTT
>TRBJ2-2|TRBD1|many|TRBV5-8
CASSQQGANTGELFF
TGTGCCAGCAGCCAACAGGGGGCGAACACCGGGGAGCTGTTTTTT
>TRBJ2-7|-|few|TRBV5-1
CASRRGDSYEQYF
TGCGCCAGCAGGCGAGGGGACTCCTACGAGCAGTACTTC
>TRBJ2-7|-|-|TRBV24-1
CATSDSAASSYEQYF
TGTGCCACCAGTGATTCCGCGGCCAGCTCCTACGAGCAGTACTTC
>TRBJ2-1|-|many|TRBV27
CASSPSLFQGSPTGSYNEQFF
TGTGCCAGCAGTCCATCGCTTTTCCAAGGGTCCCCCACAGGCTCCTACAATGAGCAGTTCTTC
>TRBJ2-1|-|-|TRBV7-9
CASLDNEQFF
TGTGCCAGCTTGGACAATGAGCAGTTCTTC
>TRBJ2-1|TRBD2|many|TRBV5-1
CASSPGTSGGDEQFF
TGCGCCAGCAGCCCTGGGACTAGCGGGGGTGATGAGCAGTTCTTC
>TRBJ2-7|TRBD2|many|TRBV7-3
CASSSSRGRGGSYEQYF
TGTGCCAGCAGCTCATCCCGGGGACGCGGGGGCTCCTACGAGCAGTACTTC
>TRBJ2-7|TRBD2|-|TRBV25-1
CASSEWASGGRSYEQYF
TGTGCCAGCAGTGAGTGGGCTAGCGGGGGCCGGTCCTACGAGCAGTACTTC
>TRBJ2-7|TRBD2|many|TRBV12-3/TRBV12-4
CASSRTSGGVDEQYF
TGTGCCAGCAGTCGTACTAGCGGGGGGGTGGACGAGCAGTACTTC
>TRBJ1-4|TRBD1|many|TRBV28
CASSTIRGTADEKLFF
TGTGCCAGCAGCACCATTCGCGGGACAGCTGATGAAAAACTGTTTTTT
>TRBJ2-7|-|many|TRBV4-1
CASSQADIYPYEQYF
TGCGCCAGCAGCCAAGCGGACATTTACCCCTACGAGCAGTACTTC
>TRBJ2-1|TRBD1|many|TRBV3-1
CASSTLTGQGVLNEQFF
TGTGCCAGCAGCACTTTGACCGGACAGGGGGTTTTAAATGAGCAGTTCTTC
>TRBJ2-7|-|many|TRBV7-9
CASSSTESAEFYEQYF
TGTGCCAGCAGCTCAACCGAGTCAGCTGAGTTCTACGAGCAGTACTTC
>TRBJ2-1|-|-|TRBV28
CASSFVGGSANNEQFF
TGTGCCAGCAGTTTTGTGGGTGGTTCGGCAAACAATGAGCAGTTCTTC
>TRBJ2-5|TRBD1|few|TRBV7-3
CASSLDRGETQYF
TGTGCCAGCAGCCTAGACAGGGGTGAGACCCAGTACTTC
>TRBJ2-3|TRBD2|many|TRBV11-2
CASLAGTASTDTQYF
TGTGCCAGCCTAGCGGGGACCGCTAGCACAGATACGCAGTATTTT
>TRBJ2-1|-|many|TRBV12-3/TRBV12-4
CASSFRNEQFF
TGTGCCAGCAGCTTTAGGAATGAGCAGTTCTTC
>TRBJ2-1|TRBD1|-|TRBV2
CASKSIGQGESPTRNEQFF
TGTGCCAGCAAGTCCATAGGACAGGGGGAATCCCCGACTCGGAATGAGCAGTTCTTC
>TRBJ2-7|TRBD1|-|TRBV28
CASSFTGTGINYEQYF
TGTGCCAGCAGTTTCACGGGGACAGGGATAAACTACGAGCAGTACTTC
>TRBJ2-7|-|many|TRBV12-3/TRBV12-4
CASSPGPTYEQYF
TGTGCCAGCAGCCCAGGGCCTACCTACGAGCAGTACTTC
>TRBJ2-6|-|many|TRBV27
CASSLKFGSVLTF
TGTGCCAGCAGTTTGAAATTCGGCTCTGTCCTGACTTTC
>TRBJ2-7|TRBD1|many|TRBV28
CASSFGQGSYEQYF
TGTGCCAGCAGTTTCGGACAGGGTTCTTACGAGCAGTACTTC
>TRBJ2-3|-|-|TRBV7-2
CATTIQMTDTQYF
TGTGCCACCACGATACAGATGACAGATACGCAGTATTTT
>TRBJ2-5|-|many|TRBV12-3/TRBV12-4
CASSFQQTQYF
TGTGCCAGCAGTTTTCAGCAGACCCAGTACTTC
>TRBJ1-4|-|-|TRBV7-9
CASSLGAGASTNETLFF
TGTGCCAGCAGCTTAGGTGCGGGAGCTTCAACTAATGAAACACTGTTTTTT